One and the same sample provided the 21 T cell receptor beta chains below, sequenced in a study of cytomegalovirus exposure and HLA in healthy donors. Primers included in the PCR were 60 Vbeta and 13 Jbeta primers. TCRdb's copy holds only in-frame clones and misses some; the assay was immunoSEQ multiplex PCR. The specimen's table records approximately 140,000 clones. Source material: PBMCs. Source of these receptors: a woman between 18 and 29 years old in good health and CMV-seronegative.

This chain links TRBV6-6 with TRBJ1-5; no clear D. Trimming cost V 8 bases and J 0 bases, with 8 bases left between them. The CDR3 extends over 13 amino acids. Germline CDR1 reads MNHNY; CDR2 reads SVGAGI (reference sequence). The CDR3 sequence is CASRRDSNQPQHF. CDR3 in DNA: TGTGCCAGCCGGAGGGATAGCAATCAGCCCCAGCATTTT.

The chain joins TRBV11-2 to TRBJ1-1; 7 nucleotides agree with TRBD1. The CDR3 is 13 residues long. V lost 4 bases and J lost 4; bases outside the gene matches: 3. The germline gives CDR1 SGHAT, CDR2 FQNNGV. The CDR3 nucleotides read TGTGCCAGCAGCTACGACAGGGCCACTGAAGCTTTCTTT. It is translated as CASSYDRATEAFF. Complete variable domain (other parts from reference TRBV11-2 and TRBJ1-1): EAGVAQSPRYKIIEKRQSVAFWCNPISGHATLYWYQQILGQGPKLLIQFQNNGVVDDSQLPKDRFSAERLKGVDSTLKIQPAKLEDSAVYLCASSYDRATEAFFGQGTRLTVV.

The rearrangement joins TRBV7-9 to TRBJ1-4; a weak D match, TRBD1 (5 bases). Trimming pared 1 base from V and 3 bases from J, leaving 12 bases between. Germline V lookup: CDR1 SEHNR, CDR2 FQNEAQ (reference sequence). CDR3 length equals 16 residues. The CDR3 loop is CASSLGQGRANEKLFF. The CDR3 DNA sequence: TGTGCCAGCAGCTTAGGTCAGGGAAGGGCTAATGAAAAACTGTTTTTT. The variable domain in full, with the rest retrieved from reference TRBV7-9 and TRBJ1-4, is DTGVSQNPRHKITKRGQNVTFRCDPISEHNRLYWYRQTLGQGPEFLTYFQNEAQLEKSRLLSDRFSAERPKGSFSTLEIQRTEQGDSAMYLCASSLGQGRANEKLFFGSGTQLSVL.

Comment on this clone: An end of the junction differs from the germline gene, which may be a read error. The chain uses TRBV7-7 and TRBJ2-3, with D perhaps matching TRBD1 (6 bases). The CDR3 is 13 residues long. Per germline, CDR1 SSHAT and CDR2 FNYEAQ (reference sequence). DNA of the CDR3: TGTGCTAGCAGCTCTGGTCAACAGGGTACGCAGTATTTT. This codes for CASSSGQQGTQYF.

The chain couples TRBV5-6 to TRBJ2-1; 10 bases are a match to TRBD2. J was trimmed by 5 bases and V by 0 bases; bases with no gene match: 5. Germline V CDR1 and CDR2: SGHDT, YYEEEE. This CDR3 has 16 residues. The CDR3 bases are TGTGCCAGCAGCTTGGGACTAGCGGGCAGAGACAATGAGCAGTTCTTC. This encodes CASSLGLAGRDNEQFF. The full variable domain, its missing parts supplied by reference TRBV5-6 and TRBJ2-1, is DAGVTQSPTHLIKTRGQQVTLRCSPKSGHDTVSWYQQALGQGPQFIFQYYEEEERQRGNFPDRFSGHQFPNYSSELNVNALLLGDSALYLCASSLGLAGRDNEQFFGPGTRLTVL.

CDR3 nucleotides: TGTGCCAGCTCACCCCAGGGAGGGGGCCAAGAGACCCAGTACTTC. Its protein product is CASSPQGGGQETQYF. The V and J genes are TRBV18 and TRBJ2-5; a weak D match, TRBD2 (7 bases). The CDR3 covers 15 residues. V was cut by 3 bases and J by 1 base, with 12 bases left in between. Germline CDR1 is KGHSH and CDR2 is LQKENI.

The V call is TRBV13, the J call TRBJ2-5; a possible D gene is TRBD1 (6 bases). CDR1 PRHDT and CDR2 FYEKMQ come from the germline V gene (reference sequence). The germline V and J ends were trimmed by 7 bases and 5 bases, with 14 bases remaining between them. This CDR3 spans 13 amino acids. The CDR3 DNA is TGTGCCAGCATGGGGGCTGTGATGGAGACCCAGTACTTC. Protein: CASMGAVMETQYF.

The gene calls are TRBV6-5 and TRBJ1-3; perhaps TRBD1 as D (6 bases). The V end lost 4 bases, the J end lost 2 bases, and 15 bases lay between the germline ends. CDR3 length equals 16 residues. In germline, CDR1 is MNHEY, CDR2 SVGAGI. CDR3 DNA: TGTGCCAGCAGTTCTTTGGGGGGGGGCGCTGGAAACACCATATATTTT. Residues: CASSSLGGGAGNTIYF.

The chain carries TRBV19 and TRBJ1-5, with 8 bases matching TRBD1. Trimming cost V 3 bases and J 2 bases; bases outside gene matches: 6. This CDR3 comprises 16 residues. The V gene's germline CDR1 is LNHDA and CDR2 SQIVND (reference sequence). The CDR3 DNA is TGTGCCAGTAGTATCGGGACAGGCTTTGGCAATCAGCCCCAGCATTTT. Its protein product is CASSIGTGFGNQPQHF.

The gene calls are TRBV13 and TRBJ1-3, with a tentative D call TRBD1 (5 bases). The V gene's germline CDR1 is PRHDT and CDR2 FYEKMQ (reference sequence). Trimming shortened V by 3 bases and J by 3 bases, and 18 bases separated the two germline ends. CDR3 size: 17 residues. This CDR3 is CASSFHSTGTVGNTIYF. The CDR3 coding sequence is TGTGCCAGCAGCTTTCACTCTACCGGGACTGTTGGAAACACCATATATTTT.

The rearrangement uses TRBV10-3 and TRBJ2-5; 9 bases agree with TRBD1. The CDR3 loop spans 14 amino acids. Germline V gives CDR1 ENHRY, CDR2 SYGVKD. Unmatched junction bases numbered 6, after V lost 6 bases and J lost 4 bases. The CDR3 reads CAIRRTGDVETQYF. The CDR3, as DNA: TGTGCCATCAGAAGGACAGGGGATGTAGAGACCCAGTACTTC.

The V call is TRBV5-4, the J call TRBJ1-2; 8 bases are shared with TRBD1. The V gene end was trimmed by 2 bases and the J gene end by 8 bases; junction bases not matched to a gene: 11. Looked up from germline, CDR1 is SGHNT and CDR2 is YYREEE (reference sequence). This CDR3 has 15 residues. CDR3 DNA sequence: TGTGCCAGCAGCTTAACCCCGGACAGGGTGAGGGGCTACACCTTC. Protein: CASSLTPDRVRGYTF.

J is TRBJ2-2 and V is TRBV7-8, with 13 positions matching TRBD2. V shed 2 bases, J shed 4 bases, and the junction held 19 bases outside the gene matches. The CDR3 has 22 amino acids. Per the germline V gene, CDR1 is SGHVS and CDR2 is FQNEAQ. The CDR3 DNA reads TGTGCCAGCAGCTTACGGTTATTGGGAGGACTAGCGGGAGTCTTTGCCACCGGGGAGCTGTTTTTT. Amino acids: CASSLRLLGGLAGVFATGELFF.

V gene TRBV14 combines with J gene TRBJ1-1; possibly TRBD1 for D (5 bases). Trimming stripped 4 bases from V and 1 base from J, with 10 bases between. CDR1 SGHDN and CDR2 FVKESK come from the germline V gene. The CDR3 extends over 14 amino acids. CDR3 sequence (DNA): TGTGCCAGCAGCCCGGTAACAGGGAACACTGAAGCTTTCTTT. This gives the protein CASSPVTGNTEAFF.

The gene calls are TRBV4-1 and TRBJ1-2; 8 positions agree with TRBD1. The junction had 11 bases not matched to a gene; V was cut back by 0 bases and J by 5 bases. Germline V gives CDR1 MGHRA, CDR2 YSYEKL. This CDR3 spans 17 amino acids. This CDR3 reads CASSQEQRTGWEYGYTF. In DNA form, the CDR3 reads TGCGCCAGCAGCCAAGAACAAAGGACAGGGTGGGAGTATGGCTACACCTTC.

V usage is TRBV10-3 and J usage is TRBJ2-3, with unresolved D. Germline V gives CDR1 ENHRY, CDR2 SYGVKD. The germline V and J ends were trimmed by 6 bases and 0 bases, with 13 bases remaining between them. The CDR3 is made up of 15 amino acids. CDR3 in amino acids: CAIRGGLDSTDTQYF. CDR3 DNA: TGTGCCATCAGAGGTGGGCTGGATAGCACAGATACGCAGTATTTT.

The chain joins TRBV27 to TRBJ2-1; 10 nucleotides match TRBD2. This CDR3 comprises 17 residues. CDR1 and CDR2 (germline): MNHEY, SMNVEV (reference sequence). V trimming: 3 bases; J trimming: 1 base; junction bases outside the gene matches: 6. The CDR3 DNA follows: TGTGCCAGCAGTTTCGGGTTAGCGGGAGGTTCCTACAATGAGCAGTTCTTC. Amino acid sequence: CASSFGLAGGSYNEQFF.

The chain carries TRBV27 and TRBJ1-4; TRBD1 aligns across 8 bases. Unmatched junction bases numbered 9, after V lost 4 bases and J lost 8 bases. Looked up from germline, CDR1 is MNHEY and CDR2 is SMNVEV (reference sequence). The CDR3 contains 15 residues. CDR3 sequence (DNA): TGTGCCAGCAGTTCTACGACAGGGGATGGAGAAAAACTGTTTTTT. Translation gives CASSSTTGDGEKLFF.

A word on this clone: Germline and junction disagree at one end, which may indicate a read error. The chain employs TRBV9 and TRBJ2-2; D is perhaps TRBD2 (6 bases). The CDR3 length is 12 residues. From germline, CDR1 is SGDLS and CDR2 YYNGEE. The CDR3, as DNA: TGTGCCAGCAGCGTAGATCTGGGGGGGCTGTTTTTT. It is translated as CASSVDLGGLFF.

The chain employs TRBV15 and TRBJ2-1; 9 positions match TRBD1. V trimming: 6 bases; J trimming: 3 bases; junction bases outside the gene matches: 6. The CDR3 runs to 15 residues. The germline V gene encodes CDR1 LNHNV and CDR2 YYDKDF (reference sequence). Written as DNA, the CDR3 is TGTGCCACCAGGAAGGACAGGGGACTCTACAATGAGCAGTTCTTC. Translating it yields CATRKDRGLYNEQFF.

The chain combines TRBV2 with TRBJ1-1, with 7 bases matching TRBD1. This CDR3 region has 12 residues. V gave up 7 bases and J gave up 3 bases; unmatched junction bases: 2. From germline, CDR1 is SNHLY and CDR2 FYNNEI. The CDR3 protein is CASIDRDTEAFF. CDR3 nucleotide sequence: TGTGCCAGCATTGACAGGGACACTGAAGCTTTCTTT.